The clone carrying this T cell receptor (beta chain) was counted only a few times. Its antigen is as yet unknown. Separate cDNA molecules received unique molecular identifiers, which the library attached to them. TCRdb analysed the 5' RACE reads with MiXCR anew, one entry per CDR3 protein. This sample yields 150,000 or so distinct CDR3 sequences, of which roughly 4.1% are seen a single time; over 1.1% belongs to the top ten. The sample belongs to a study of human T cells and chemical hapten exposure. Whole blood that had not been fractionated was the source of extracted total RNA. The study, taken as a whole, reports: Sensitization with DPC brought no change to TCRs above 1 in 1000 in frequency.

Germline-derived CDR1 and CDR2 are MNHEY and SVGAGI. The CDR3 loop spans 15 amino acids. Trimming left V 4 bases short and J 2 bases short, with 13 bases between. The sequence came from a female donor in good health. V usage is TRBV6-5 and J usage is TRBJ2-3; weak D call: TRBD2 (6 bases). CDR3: CASSSSLAPTDTQYF. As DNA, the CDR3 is TGTGCCAGCAGTTCATCACTAGCTCCCACAGATACGCAGTATTTT.